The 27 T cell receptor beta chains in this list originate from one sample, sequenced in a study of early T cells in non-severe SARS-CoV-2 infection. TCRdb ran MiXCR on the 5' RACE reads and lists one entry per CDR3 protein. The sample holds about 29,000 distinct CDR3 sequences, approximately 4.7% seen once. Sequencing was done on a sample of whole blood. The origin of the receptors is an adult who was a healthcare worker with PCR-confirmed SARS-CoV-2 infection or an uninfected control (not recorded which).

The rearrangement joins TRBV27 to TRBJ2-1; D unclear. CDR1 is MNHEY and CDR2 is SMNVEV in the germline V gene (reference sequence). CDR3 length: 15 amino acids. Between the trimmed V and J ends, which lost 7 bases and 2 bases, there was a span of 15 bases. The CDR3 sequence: CASISGSDPYNEQFF. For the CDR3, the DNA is TGTGCCAGCATTTCCGGGTCCGACCCCTACAATGAGCAGTTCTTC.

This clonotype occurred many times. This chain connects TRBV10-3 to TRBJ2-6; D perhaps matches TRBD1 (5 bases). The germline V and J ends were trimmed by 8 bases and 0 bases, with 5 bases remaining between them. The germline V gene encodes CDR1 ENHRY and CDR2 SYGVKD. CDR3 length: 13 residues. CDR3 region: CAIQGSGANVLTF. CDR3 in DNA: TGTGCCATCCAGGGCTCTGGGGCCAACGTCCTGACTTTC.

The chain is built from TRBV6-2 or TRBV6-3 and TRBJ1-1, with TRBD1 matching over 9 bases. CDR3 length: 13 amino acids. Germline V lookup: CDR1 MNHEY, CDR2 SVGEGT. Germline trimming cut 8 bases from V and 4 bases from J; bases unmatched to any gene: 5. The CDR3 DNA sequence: TGTGCCAGCCAGGGGACAGGGCGCACTGAAGCTTTCTTT. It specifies CASQGTGRTEAFF.

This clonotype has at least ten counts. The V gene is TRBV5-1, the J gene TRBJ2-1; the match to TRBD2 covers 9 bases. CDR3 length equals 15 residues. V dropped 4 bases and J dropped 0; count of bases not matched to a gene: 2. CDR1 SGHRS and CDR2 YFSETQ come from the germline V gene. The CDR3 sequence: CASSDSGSSYNEQFF. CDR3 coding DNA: TGCGCCAGCAGCGATAGCGGGAGCTCCTACAATGAGCAGTTCTTC.

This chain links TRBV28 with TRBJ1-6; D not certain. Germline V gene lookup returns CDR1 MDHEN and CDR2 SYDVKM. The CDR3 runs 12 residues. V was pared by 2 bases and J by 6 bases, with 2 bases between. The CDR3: CASSLPNSPLHF. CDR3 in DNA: TGTGCCAGCAGTTTACCTAATTCACCCCTCCACTTT.

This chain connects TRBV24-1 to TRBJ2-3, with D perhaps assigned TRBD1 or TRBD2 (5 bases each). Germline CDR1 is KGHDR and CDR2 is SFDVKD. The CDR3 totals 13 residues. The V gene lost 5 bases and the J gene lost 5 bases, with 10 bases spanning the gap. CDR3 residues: CATSAEGRDTQYF. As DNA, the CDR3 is TGTGCCACCAGTGCTGAGGGACGAGATACGCAGTATTTT.

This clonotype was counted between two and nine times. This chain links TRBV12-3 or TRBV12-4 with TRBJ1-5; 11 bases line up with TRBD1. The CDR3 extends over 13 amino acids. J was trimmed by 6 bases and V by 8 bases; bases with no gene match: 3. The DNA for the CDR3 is TGTGCCAGCGGACAGGGGGCCGGTCAGCCCCAGCATTTT. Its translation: CASGQGAGQPQHF.

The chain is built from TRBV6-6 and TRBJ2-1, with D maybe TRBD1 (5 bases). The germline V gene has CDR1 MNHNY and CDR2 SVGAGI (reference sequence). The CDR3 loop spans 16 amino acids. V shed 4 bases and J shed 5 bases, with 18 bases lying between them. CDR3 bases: TGTGCCAGCAGTTCCCACTCTCCTAGGGGTAACAATGAGCAGTTCTTC. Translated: CASSSHSPRGNNEQFF.

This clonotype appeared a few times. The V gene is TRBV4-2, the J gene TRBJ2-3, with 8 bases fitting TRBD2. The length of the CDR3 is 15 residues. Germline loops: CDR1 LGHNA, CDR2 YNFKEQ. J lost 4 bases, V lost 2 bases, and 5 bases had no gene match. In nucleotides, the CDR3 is TGTGCCAGCAGCCAACTTAGCGGGAAGGCAGATACGCAGTATTTT. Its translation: CASSQLSGKADTQYF.

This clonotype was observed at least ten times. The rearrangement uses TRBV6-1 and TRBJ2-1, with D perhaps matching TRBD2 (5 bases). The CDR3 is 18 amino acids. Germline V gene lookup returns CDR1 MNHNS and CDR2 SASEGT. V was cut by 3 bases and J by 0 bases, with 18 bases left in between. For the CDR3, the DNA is TGTGCCAGCAGTGAGGAGGCACCGCAGGTGATCTCCTACAATGAGCAGTTCTTC. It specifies CASSEEAPQVISYNEQFF.

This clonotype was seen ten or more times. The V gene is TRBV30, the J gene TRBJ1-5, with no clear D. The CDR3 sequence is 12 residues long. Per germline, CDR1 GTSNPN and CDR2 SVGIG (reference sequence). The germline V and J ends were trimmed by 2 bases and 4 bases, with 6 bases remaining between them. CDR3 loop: CAWSQGNQPQHF. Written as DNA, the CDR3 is TGTGCCTGGAGTCAAGGGAATCAGCCCCAGCATTTT.

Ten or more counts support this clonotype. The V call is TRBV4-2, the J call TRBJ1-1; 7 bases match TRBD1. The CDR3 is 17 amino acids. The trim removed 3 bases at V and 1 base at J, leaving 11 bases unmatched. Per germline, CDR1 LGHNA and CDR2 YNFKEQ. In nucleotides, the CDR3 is TGTGCCAGCAGCCAGAGCCCCGCAGGGGGGAAGAACACTGAAGCTTTCTTT. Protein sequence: CASSQSPAGGKNTEAFF.

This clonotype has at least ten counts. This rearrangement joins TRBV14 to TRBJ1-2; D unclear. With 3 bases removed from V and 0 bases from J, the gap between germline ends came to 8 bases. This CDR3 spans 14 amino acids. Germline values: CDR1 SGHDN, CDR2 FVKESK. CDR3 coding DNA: TGTGCCAGCAGCCACCGGGGAGCTAACTATGGCTACACCTTC. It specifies CASSHRGANYGYTF.

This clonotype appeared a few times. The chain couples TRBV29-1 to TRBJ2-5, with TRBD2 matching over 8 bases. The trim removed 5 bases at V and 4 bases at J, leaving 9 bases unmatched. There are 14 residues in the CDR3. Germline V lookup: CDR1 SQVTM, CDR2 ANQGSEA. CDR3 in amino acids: CSVRASGSIETQYF. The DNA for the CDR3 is TGCAGCGTTCGGGCTAGCGGGTCGATAGAGACCCAGTACTTC. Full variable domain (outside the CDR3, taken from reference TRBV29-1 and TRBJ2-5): SAVISQKPSRDICQRGTSLTIQCQVDSQVTMMFWYRQQPGQSLTLIATANQGSEATYESGFVIDKFPISRPNLTFSTLTVSNMSPEDSSIYLCSVRASGSIETQYFGPGTRLLVL.

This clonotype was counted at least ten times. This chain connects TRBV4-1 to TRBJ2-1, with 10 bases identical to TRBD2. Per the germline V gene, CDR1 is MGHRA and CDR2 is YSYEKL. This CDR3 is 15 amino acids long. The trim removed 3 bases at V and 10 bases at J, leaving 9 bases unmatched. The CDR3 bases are TGCGCCAGCAGCCAGGGTCTAGCGGGAGAGAACGAGCAGTTCTTC. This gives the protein CASSQGLAGENEQFF.

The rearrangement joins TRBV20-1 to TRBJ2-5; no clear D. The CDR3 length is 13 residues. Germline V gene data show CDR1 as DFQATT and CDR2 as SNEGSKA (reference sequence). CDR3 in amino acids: CSSPASGQETQYF. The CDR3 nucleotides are TGCAGCTCTCCGGCCTCGGGCCAAGAGACCCAGTACTTC.

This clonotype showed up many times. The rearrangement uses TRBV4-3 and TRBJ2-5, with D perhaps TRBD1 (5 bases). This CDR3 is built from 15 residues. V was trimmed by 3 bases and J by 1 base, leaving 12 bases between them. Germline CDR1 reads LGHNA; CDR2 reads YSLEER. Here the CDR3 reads CASSQDQGIQETQYF. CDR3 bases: TGCGCCAGCAGCCAGGACCAGGGAATCCAAGAGACCCAGTACTTC.

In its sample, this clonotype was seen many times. The CDR3 sequence is CASSQGGLNNEQFF. DNA of the CDR3: TGCGCCAGCAGCCAGGGGGGGCTAAACAATGAGCAGTTCTTC. This rearrangement joins TRBV4-1 to TRBJ2-1; TRBD2 is a possible D gene (7 bases). The CDR3 sequence is 14 residues long. Germline lookup yields CDR1 MGHRA and CDR2 YSYEKL. Trimming cost V 3 bases and J 5 bases, with 11 bases left between them.

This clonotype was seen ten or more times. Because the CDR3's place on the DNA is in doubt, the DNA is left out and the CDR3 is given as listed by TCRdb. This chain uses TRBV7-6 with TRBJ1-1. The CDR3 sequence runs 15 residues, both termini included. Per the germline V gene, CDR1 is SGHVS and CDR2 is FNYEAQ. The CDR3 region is CASSAAFLENTEAFF.

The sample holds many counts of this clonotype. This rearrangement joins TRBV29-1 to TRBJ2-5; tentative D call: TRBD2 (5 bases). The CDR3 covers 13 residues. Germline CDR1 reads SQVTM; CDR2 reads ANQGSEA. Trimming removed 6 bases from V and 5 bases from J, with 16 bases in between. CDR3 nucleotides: TGCAGCGTAGATAGCCGAGGCGGGGAGACCCAGTACTTC. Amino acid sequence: CSVDSRGGETQYF.

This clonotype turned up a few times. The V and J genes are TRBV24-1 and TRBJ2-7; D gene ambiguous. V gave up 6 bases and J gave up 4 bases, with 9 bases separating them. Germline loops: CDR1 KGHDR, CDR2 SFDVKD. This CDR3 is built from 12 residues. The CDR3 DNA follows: TGTGCCACCAGTCAGGACCCTTACGAGCAGTACTTC. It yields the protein CATSQDPYEQYF.

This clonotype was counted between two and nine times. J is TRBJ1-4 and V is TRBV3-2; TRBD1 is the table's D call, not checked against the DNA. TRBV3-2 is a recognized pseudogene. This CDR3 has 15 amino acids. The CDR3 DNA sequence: TGTGCCAGCAGCCTCGGACAGATGTTTAATGAAAAACTGTTTTTT. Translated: CASSLGQMFNEKLFF.

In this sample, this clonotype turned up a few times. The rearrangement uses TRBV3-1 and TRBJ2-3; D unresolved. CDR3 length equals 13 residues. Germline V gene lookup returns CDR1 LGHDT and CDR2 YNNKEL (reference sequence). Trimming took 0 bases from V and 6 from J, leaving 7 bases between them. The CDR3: CASSQDEPDTQYF. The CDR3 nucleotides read TGTGCCAGCAGCCAAGATGAACCCGATACGCAGTATTTT.

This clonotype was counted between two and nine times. CDR3 sequence reads: CASNLDGRSANEQFF. In nucleotides, the CDR3 is TGTGCCAGCAACCTGGACGGGAGGTCCGCCAATGAGCAGTTCTTC. The chain uses TRBV12-3 or TRBV12-4 and TRBJ2-1; 7 nucleotides agree with TRBD2. The CDR3 spans 15 residues. Trimming took 7 bases from V and 6 from J; bases not matched to a gene: 12.

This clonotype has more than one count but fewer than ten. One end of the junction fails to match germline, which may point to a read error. CDR3 loop: CASSLLAGGIEAFF. The CDR3 DNA sequence: TGCGCCAGCAGTTTATTGGCAGGGGGCATTGAAGCTTTCTTT. V and J are TRBV27 and TRBJ1-1, with 8 bases matching TRBD1. The CDR3 covers 14 residues. Per the germline V gene, CDR1 is MNHEY and CDR2 is SMNVEV (reference sequence).

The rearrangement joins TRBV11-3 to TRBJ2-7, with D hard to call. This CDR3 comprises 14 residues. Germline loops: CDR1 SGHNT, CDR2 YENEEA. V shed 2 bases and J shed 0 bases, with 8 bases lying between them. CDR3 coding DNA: TGTGCCAGCAGCTTAAGGCCGTACTCCTACGAGCAGTACTTC. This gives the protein CASSLRPYSYEQYF.

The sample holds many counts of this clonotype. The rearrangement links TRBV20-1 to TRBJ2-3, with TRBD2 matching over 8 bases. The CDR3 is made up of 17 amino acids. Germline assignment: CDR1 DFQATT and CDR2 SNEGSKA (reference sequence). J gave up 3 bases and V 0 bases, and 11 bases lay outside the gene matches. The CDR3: CSARDQGQAGATDTQYF. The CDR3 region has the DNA TGCAGTGCTAGAGATCAAGGGCAAGCGGGGGCTACAGATACGCAGTATTTT.